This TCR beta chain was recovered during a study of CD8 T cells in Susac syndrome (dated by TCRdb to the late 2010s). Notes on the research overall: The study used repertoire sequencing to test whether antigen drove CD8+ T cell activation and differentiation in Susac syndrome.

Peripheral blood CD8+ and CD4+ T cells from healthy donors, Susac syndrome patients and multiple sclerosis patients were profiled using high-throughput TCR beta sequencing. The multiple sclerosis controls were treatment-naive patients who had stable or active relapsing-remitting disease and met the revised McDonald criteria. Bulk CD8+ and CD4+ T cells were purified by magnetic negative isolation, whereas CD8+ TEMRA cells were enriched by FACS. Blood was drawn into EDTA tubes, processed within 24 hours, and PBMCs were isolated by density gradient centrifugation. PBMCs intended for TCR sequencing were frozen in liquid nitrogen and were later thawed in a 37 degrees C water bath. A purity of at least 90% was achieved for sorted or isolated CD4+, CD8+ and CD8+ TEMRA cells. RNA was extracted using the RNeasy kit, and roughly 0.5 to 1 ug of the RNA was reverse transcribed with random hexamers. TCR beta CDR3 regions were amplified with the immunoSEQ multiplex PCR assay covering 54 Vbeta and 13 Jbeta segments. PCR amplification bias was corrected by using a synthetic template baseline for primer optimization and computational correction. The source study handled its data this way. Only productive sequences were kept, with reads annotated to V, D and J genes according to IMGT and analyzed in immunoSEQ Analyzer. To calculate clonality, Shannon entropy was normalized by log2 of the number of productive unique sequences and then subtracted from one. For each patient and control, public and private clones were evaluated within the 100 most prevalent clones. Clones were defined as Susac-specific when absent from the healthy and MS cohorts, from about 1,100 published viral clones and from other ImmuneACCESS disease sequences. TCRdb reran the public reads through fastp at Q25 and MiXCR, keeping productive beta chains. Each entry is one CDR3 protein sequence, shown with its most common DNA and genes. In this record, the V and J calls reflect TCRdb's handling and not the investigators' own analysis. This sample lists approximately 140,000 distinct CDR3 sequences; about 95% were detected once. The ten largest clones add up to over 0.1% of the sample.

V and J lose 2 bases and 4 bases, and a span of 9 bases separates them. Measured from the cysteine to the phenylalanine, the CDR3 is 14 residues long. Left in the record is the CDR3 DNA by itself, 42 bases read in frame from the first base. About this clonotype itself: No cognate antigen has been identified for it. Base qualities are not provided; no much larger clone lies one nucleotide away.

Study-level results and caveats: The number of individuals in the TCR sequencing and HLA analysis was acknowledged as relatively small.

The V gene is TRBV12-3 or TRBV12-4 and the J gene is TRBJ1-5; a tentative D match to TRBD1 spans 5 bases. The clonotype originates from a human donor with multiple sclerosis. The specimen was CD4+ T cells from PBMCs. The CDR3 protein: CASSLSGRNQPQHF. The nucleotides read TGTGCCAGCAGTTTATCAGGGAGAAATCAGCCCCAGCATTTT.